This T cell receptor beta chain was retrieved from a study of T-cell memory formation after mild COVID-19 (dated by TCRdb to the early 2020s). About the full investigation: TCR sequence clusters from the two donors were largely donor specific. T-cell clones expanding and contracting after mild COVID-19 in a couple of donors were tracked by longitudinal TCRalpha and TCRbeta repertoire sequencing. Two young, previously healthy adult volunteers, one female and one male, were included in the cohort.

Results the study describes overall, beyond this receptor: Whether the second-wave clones peaking on day 37 were SARS-CoV-2 specific was not confirmed. Contracting CD4+ clones were located mainly in the CM and EM memory subsets, whereas CD8+ clones were found to be enriched in EMRA. Only a couple of mild cases were covered by the study, and larger cohorts that include severe cases with pre-infection samples were considered necessary. Clones that contracted from day 15 to 85 showed balanced CD4/CD8 phenotypes, whereas a second wave of clones that expanded from day 15 to 37 leaned towards CD4+. Some responding clones were detected in pre-infection memory, suggesting pre-existing cross-reactive memory T cells joined the SARS-CoV-2 response.

Turning to this clonotype: This clone's antigen is unknown. Base qualities are not provided; no much larger clone lies one nucleotide away.

From cysteine to phenylalanine, the CDR3 is 18 amino acids long. The only DNA kept is the CDR3, 54 bases in frame from the first base. Relative to germline, V is missing 1 base and J is missing 7 bases, with 15 bases of the junction outside any gene match. In the germline V gene (reference sequence), CDR1 corresponds to SEHNR and CDR2 to FQNEAQ. The sequencing machine was an Illumina NovaSeq 6000. Using 5'RACE with constant-segment primers, TCRalpha and TCRbeta cDNA libraries were constructed, with sample barcodes and unique molecular identifiers added in the process. RNA was extracted from every sample with Trizol reagent. Amplification of the libraries took two PCR steps, and the second step added a second sample barcode plus Illumina TruSeq adapters. Libraries were sequenced on an Illumina NovaSeq with 2 x 150 bp paired-end reads. Regarding the original processing steps: Demultiplexing of reads and collapsing into UMI-guided consensus sequences were performed with migec v1.2.7. Using mixcr v2.1.11, UMI consensuses were aligned to TRA and TRB V and J templates and then assembled into clonotypes. A clonotype was counted as expanded or contracted only if both edgeR and NoisET called the change significant, with noise models trained on biological replicates. For edgeR calls, the cutoffs were a false discovery rate-adjusted p below 0.01 and a log2 fold-change threshold of 1. PCA with hierarchical clustering of max-normalized trajectories of the 1000 most abundant clonotypes was used as exploratory dynamics analysis. The CD4 or CD8 phenotype of responding clones was assigned using the separately sequenced CD4+ and CD8+ repertoires. The public reads were reprocessed in TCRdb via fastp at Q25 and MiXCR, keeping in-frame beta chains. CDR3 protein duplicates are merged, each entry listing the most common genes and DNA. V and J calls and clone size were set by TCRdb, not the authors. In all, the sample holds hundreds of thousands of distinct CDR3 sequences, and about 22% of those were seen once. The top ten constitute 7% to 9% of the sample.

Ficoll-Paque density gradient centrifugation was the method used to isolate PBMCs. This chain joins TRBV7-9 to TRBJ1-5; 8 of the junction bases match TRBD1. The specimen sequenced was PBMCs or a T cell subset sorted from them (not recorded which). The sequence was obtained from an adult woman who had mild COVID-19 (a few samples of this study predate the infection). The sample titles of this study are shuffled in the database, so cell type and time point are left out; the donor was told from shared clones. The DNA reads as follows: TGTGCCAGCAGCTTAGATGGGGCAGGGGGCCTTTTGGGGCAGCCCCAGCATTTT. This yields the protein CASSLDGAGGLLGQPQHF.